Below are 28 T cell receptor beta chains sequenced from a single sample in a study of blood T cell repertoires in COVID-19. Generated by immunoSEQ multiplex PCR, the TCRdb table keeps only in-frame clones and is missing some. The data show about 210,000 clones, with about 90% seen just once and around 1.2% held by the top ten. Sequenced sample: peripheral blood. These receptors originate from a man aged 25-40 years with acute or convalescent COVID-19.

V usage is TRBV2 and J usage is TRBJ2-7, with 12 bases that match TRBD2. This CDR3 has 14 residues. Germline trimming cut 8 bases from V and 5 bases from J; bases unmatched to any gene: 7. The germline V gene has CDR1 SNHLY and CDR2 FYNNEI. CDR3 protein: CASHRLAGADEQYF. Written as DNA, the CDR3 is TGTGCCAGCCATCGACTAGCGGGGGCCGACGAGCAGTACTTC.

The chain uses TRBV28 and TRBJ2-7; tentatively, D is TRBD1 (6 bases). Germline V gene sequence: CDR1 MDHEN, CDR2 SYDVKM. The CDR3 consists of 12 residues. Trimming removed 5 bases from V and 6 bases from J, with 11 bases in between. The CDR3 spells CASSVGRGEQYF. The CDR3 DNA is TGTGCCAGCAGTGTAGGCAGGGGCGAGCAGTACTTC. Together with reference TRBV28 and TRBJ2-7, the CDR3 gives the full variable domain: DVKVTQSSRYLVKRTGEKVFLECVQDMDHENMFWYRQDPGLGLRLIYFSYDVKMKEKGDIPEGYSVSREKKERFSLILESASTNQTSMYLCASSVGRGEQYFGPGTRLTVT.

The sample holds one count of this clone. The genes are TRBV30 and TRBJ2-1, with D possibly matching TRBD2 (5 bases). Germline CDR1 reads GTSNPN; CDR2 reads SVGIG (reference sequence). CDR3 length: 14 residues. V dropped 2 bases and J dropped 7 bases, with 15 bases sitting between them. The CDR3 region has the DNA TGTGCCTGGAGTTTAATAGCGATAGGGAATGAGCAGTTCTTC. Translating it yields CAWSLIAIGNEQFF.

In its sample, this clone was seen many times. The chain employs TRBV28 and TRBJ2-7; 7 positions match TRBD1. Germline-derived CDR1 and CDR2 are MDHEN and SYDVKM. The CDR3 length is 14 residues. V was clipped by 4 bases and J by 4 bases; unmatched bases: 7. Written as DNA, the CDR3 is TGTGCCAGCAGTTGGCCGACAGGGAGATACGAGCAGTACTTC. This translates into CASSWPTGRYEQYF.

This clone was counted once. The chain has TRBV6-2 or TRBV6-3 and TRBJ2-1, with 10 bases identical to TRBD2. Germline values: CDR1 MNHEY, CDR2 SVGEGT. V was clipped by 6 bases and J by 6 bases; unmatched bases: 11. The CDR3 consists of 16 residues. Here the CDR3 DNA reads TGTGCCAGCAGCCTAAGGATGGTAGCGGGGGGCAATGAGCAGTTCTTC. It is translated as CASSLRMVAGGNEQFF.

This sequence joins TRBV6-5 and TRBJ1-4; 7 positions match TRBD1. Per germline, CDR1 MNHEY and CDR2 SVGAGI. This CDR3 has 16 amino acids. V lost 2 bases and J lost 8; bases outside the gene matches: 11. The CDR3 region has the DNA TGTGCCAGCAGTTACGGGTATACGCAGGGGGGCGAAAAACTGTTTTTT. It is translated as CASSYGYTQGGEKLFF.

The chain joins TRBV9 to TRBJ1-1; D unclear. Trimming removed 5 bases from V and 3 bases from J, with 14 bases in between. Germline CDR1 is SGDLS and CDR2 is YYNGEE. The CDR3 consists of 14 residues. In DNA form, the CDR3 reads TGTGCCAGCAGTGAGGGTTGGGCCGACACTGAAGCTTTCTTT. Translated, it gives CASSEGWADTEAFF. Using reference TRBV9 and TRBJ1-1 for the parts outside the CDR3, the full variable domain is DSGVTQTPKHLITATGQRVTLRCSPRSGDLSVYWYQQSLDQGLQFLIQYYNGEERAKGNILERFSAQQFPDLHSELNLSSLELGDSALYFCASSEGWADTEAFFGQGTRLTVV.

The chain is built from TRBV11-3 and TRBJ1-2, with D tentatively TRBD1 (5 bases). The CDR3 extends over 15 amino acids. V lost 5 bases and J lost 1, with 14 bases in between. Germline CDR1 and CDR2: SGHNT and YENEEA. The CDR3 DNA reads as TGTGCCAGCAGCCTAAACAGGACACGTAACTATGGCTACACCTTC. It codes for CASSLNRTRNYGYTF.

This chain links TRBV3-1 (or the pseudogene TRBV3-2) with TRBJ2-7; 15 positions agree with TRBD2. V shed 4 bases and J 3 bases; nucleotides not matched to a gene: 7. The germline gives CDR1 LGHDT, CDR2 YNNKEL (reference sequence). The length of the CDR3 is 17 residues. DNA for the CDR3: TGTGCCAGCAGCCTTAGCGGGACTAGCGGGAGGATCTACGAGCAGTACTTC. Translated: CASSLSGTSGRIYEQYF.

The V call is TRBV7-9, the J call TRBJ2-7; 7 nucleotides line up with TRBD1. The CDR3 is 15 amino acids. Germline V gives CDR1 SEHNR, CDR2 FQNEAQ (reference sequence). V was pared by 5 bases and J by 2 bases, with 9 bases of the junction left unmatched. The CDR3 nucleotides read TGTGCCAGCAGCCCGAACAGGGGAATGGCCTACGAGCAGTACTTC. This translates into CASSPNRGMAYEQYF.

Only one count was recorded for this clone. The chain carries TRBV19 and TRBJ2-2; TRBD1 agrees at 7 bases. CDR1 is LNHDA and CDR2 is SQIVND in the germline V gene (reference sequence). Germline trimming cut 8 bases from V and 2 bases from J; bases unmatched to any gene: 8. The CDR3 runs to 15 residues. CDR3 region: CASVQRQGNTGELFF. The CDR3, as DNA: TGTGCCAGTGTTCAGCGACAGGGAAACACCGGGGAGCTGTTTTTT.

The gene calls are TRBV11-2 and TRBJ1-1; weak D call: TRBD1 (5 bases). V dropped 0 bases and J dropped 8 bases, with 16 bases sitting between them. Germline V gene data show CDR1 as SGHAT and CDR2 as FQNNGV. The CDR3 contains 15 residues. The CDR3 loop reads CASSLDLAGPSEAFF. CDR3 DNA sequence: TGTGCCAGCAGCTTAGATCTGGCAGGGCCGTCCGAAGCTTTCTTT.

V gene TRBV3-1 (or the pseudogene TRBV3-2) combines with J gene TRBJ2-7, with D perhaps matching TRBD2 (6 bases). Trimming removed 1 base at V and 5 bases at J, with 9 bases between. Germline CDR1 LGHDT, CDR2 YNNKEL (reference sequence). The CDR3 runs 13 residues. CDR3 sequence: CASSQVGGDEQYF. The CDR3 DNA reads TGTGCCAGCAGCCAAGTTGGAGGGGACGAGCAGTACTTC.

V gene TRBV27 combines with J gene TRBJ1-4; no firm D call. Per the germline V gene, CDR1 is MNHEY and CDR2 is SMNVEV (reference sequence). V was clipped by 5 bases and J by 8 bases, with 12 bases between them. CDR3 length: 13 amino acids. The CDR3 coding sequence is TGTGCCAGCAGTCTATATGGGAGCGAAAAACTGTTTTTT. It specifies CASSLYGSEKLFF. Drawing the rest from reference TRBV27 and TRBJ1-4, the complete variable domain is EAQVTQNPRYLITVTGKKLTVTCSQNMNHEYMSWYRQDPGLGLRQIYYSMNVEVTDKGDVPEGYKVSRKEKRNFPLILESPSPNQTSLYFCASSLYGSEKLFFGSGTQLSVL.

The rearrangement links TRBV19 to TRBJ1-2; D is ambiguous. CDR1 and CDR2 (germline): LNHDA, SQIVND (reference sequence). This CDR3 spans 15 amino acids. V was cut by 7 bases and J by 8 bases, with 23 bases left in between. CDR3: CASKVGGRKTSGYTF. In DNA form, the CDR3 reads TGTGCCAGTAAAGTCGGAGGTCGGAAGACGAGCGGCTACACCTTC.

V and J are TRBV27 and TRBJ2-7; weak D call: TRBD1 (6 bases). V dropped 2 bases and J dropped 1 base, with 12 bases sitting between them. CDR1 and CDR2 from the germline V gene are MNHEY and SMNVEV (reference sequence). The CDR3 extends over 15 amino acids. The CDR3 DNA sequence: TGTGCCAGCAGTTTACAGGGGAGTATGTCCTACGAGCAGTACTTC. Translated, it gives CASSLQGSMSYEQYF.

The chain has TRBV27 and TRBJ1-5, with a tentative D call TRBD1 (5 bases). The CDR3 extends over 13 amino acids. V gave up 8 bases and J gave up 0 bases, with 8 bases separating them. From germline, CDR1 is MNHEY and CDR2 SMNVEV (reference sequence). The CDR3 DNA sequence: TGTGCCAGCGGGGACTATAGCAATCAGCCCCAGCATTTT. Its translation is CASGDYSNQPQHF.

This clone was observed a single time. The V and J genes are TRBV3-1 (or the pseudogene TRBV3-2) and TRBJ2-2, with D possibly matching TRBD1 (6 bases). The CDR3 length is 16 residues. Between the trimmed V and J ends, which lost 1 base and 1 base, there was a span of 10 bases. Germline-derived CDR1 and CDR2 are LGHDT and YNNKEL (reference sequence). CDR3: CASSQGWGRNTGELFF. The CDR3 region has the DNA TGTGCCAGCAGCCAAGGGTGGGGGCGGAACACCGGGGAGCTGTTTTTT.

This clone has only one observation. The chain has TRBV5-1 and TRBJ1-2; D gene unclear. The CDR3 covers 15 residues. Deletions cut 0 bases from V and 4 bases from J, with 13 bases between. CDR1 is SGHRS and CDR2 is YFSETQ in the germline V gene. The chain's CDR3 is CASSLVSGGFYGYTF. The DNA for the CDR3 is TGCGCCAGCAGCTTGGTTTCTGGCGGCTTCTATGGCTACACCTTC.

With regard to this clone: Within the sample, other DNA sequences also encode this same CDR3. The chain combines TRBV5-1 with TRBJ2-5, with 7 bases identical to TRBD1. Germline-derived CDR1 and CDR2 are SGHRS and YFSETQ. This CDR3 has 13 residues. J was trimmed by 5 bases and V by 1 base; bases with no gene match: 2. CDR3 region: CASSLTGEETQYF. CDR3 nucleotide sequence: TGCGCCAGCAGCTTGACAGGGGAGGAGACCCAGTACTTC.

The chain links TRBV2 to TRBJ1-1, with TRBD1 identical over 9 bases. Looked up from germline, CDR1 is SNHLY and CDR2 is FYNNEI. Losses at the gene ends were 5 bases for V and 1 base for J; bases not matched to a gene: 2. The CDR3 runs 14 residues. The CDR3 sequence: CASSIQGANTEAFF. The CDR3 coding sequence is TGTGCCAGCAGTATACAGGGGGCGAACACTGAAGCTTTCTTT.

Note on this clone: In this CDR3 the conserved last residue, phenylalanine or tryptophan, is missing, so a read error is likely. No DNA is shown, since the ends of the CDR3 on it are uncertain; the CDR3 is the one TCRdb lists. CDR3: CASSEGRGLLL. This chain uses TRBV6-1 with TRBJ2-7; the table's D call TRBD2 went unverified against the DNA. The CDR3 is 11 amino acids in total, end residues counted. Germline V CDR1 and CDR2: MNHNS, SASEGT.

This clone appeared a single time. The genes are TRBV27 and TRBJ2-3; 10 nucleotides line up with TRBD2. This CDR3 contains 14 residues. Looked up from germline, CDR1 is MNHEY and CDR2 is SMNVEV (reference sequence). J lost 4 bases, V lost 6 bases, and 4 bases had no gene match. The CDR3 reads CASRLAGRSDTQYF. In nucleotides, the CDR3 is TGTGCCAGCAGACTAGCGGGGCGATCAGATACGCAGTATTTT.

The rearrangement uses TRBV30 and TRBJ1-1, with 11 bases fitting TRBD1. The germline V gene has CDR1 GTSNPN and CDR2 SVGIG (reference sequence). The CDR3 is 15 residues long. Trimming at V came to 2 bases and at J to 7 bases, leaving 9 bases not matched to a gene. The CDR3 is CAWSRTGGWKVEAFF. CDR3 DNA: TGTGCCTGGAGTAGGACAGGGGGCTGGAAGGTTGAAGCTTTCTTT.

Here the CDR3 reads CASSLRTDPSYEQYF. CDR3 DNA sequence: TGTGCCAGCAGTTTGAGGACAGATCCTTCGTACGAGCAGTACTTC. The chain is built from TRBV27 and TRBJ2-7; D is possibly TRBD1 (6 bases). The germline CDR1 and CDR2 sequences are MNHEY and SMNVEV (reference sequence). Trimming cost V 3 bases and J 4 bases, with 16 bases left between them. This CDR3 is 15 amino acids long.

This chain connects TRBV6-5 to TRBJ2-5, with a possible D match to TRBD1 (6 bases). Germline lookup yields CDR1 MNHEY and CDR2 SVGAGI. This CDR3 has 14 amino acids. The V and J ends lost 6 bases and 2 bases respectively, with 13 bases between them. As DNA, the CDR3 is TGTGCCAGCAGCTCAGGGGTTCGACAAGAGACCCAGTACTTC. The encoded protein is CASSSGVRQETQYF.

The V call is TRBV6-5, the J call TRBJ2-7; a possible D gene is TRBD2 (5 bases). With 6 bases removed from V and 1 base from J, the gap between germline ends came to 13 bases. Germline CDR1 MNHEY, CDR2 SVGAGI. CDR3 length: 14 amino acids. CDR3 residues: CASRLVLGSYEQYF. CDR3 nucleotide sequence: TGTGCCAGCAGACTAGTCCTAGGTTCCTACGAGCAGTACTTC.

This sequence joins TRBV11-3 and TRBJ2-1; D gene uncertain. Germline V lookup: CDR1 SGHNT, CDR2 YENEEA. The CDR3 runs 16 residues. The germline V and J ends were trimmed by 5 bases and 4 bases, with 18 bases remaining between them. This chain's CDR3 is CASSESGSNIYNEQFF. The DNA of the CDR3 is TGTGCCAGCAGCGAGTCCGGGTCAAATATTTACAATGAGCAGTTCTTC.